The present TCR beta chain was sequenced within a study of blood T cells in healthy people across ages. The second PCR ran about 6 to 12 cycles with a sample-barcoded 5' primer and J-beta primers. Every sample gave at least 2.5 million paired-end reads containing CDR3. TCRdb reprocessed the 5' RACE reads with MiXCR, giving one entry per CDR3 protein. The data show some 1.4 million distinct CDR3 sequences, roughly 45% seen once. Many counts were recorded for this clonotype. Its target is unknown. The V gene lost 0 bases and the J gene lost 4 bases, with 10 bases spanning the gap. Per germline, CDR1 MNHEY and CDR2 SVGAGI. The CDR3 sequence is 14 residues long. Study-level points and caveats: Expanded clonotype changes were possibly confounded by unknown donor CMV status. Diversity was higher, and naive CD4+ cells more numerous, in long-lived donors than in aged donors.

This sequence was found in a woman aged 18 to 35 in good health. Sequences were obtained from blood. This chain links TRBV6-5 with TRBJ2-7; D may be TRBD2 (7 bases). DNA of the CDR3: TGTGCCAGCAGTTACTCGGGGGGGCTGTACGAGCAGTACTTC. This gives the protein CASSYSGGLYEQYF.